These 30 T cell receptor beta chains came from one sample sequenced in a study of T cell responses to AZD1222 COVID-19 vaccine. Profiling relied on immunoSEQ multiplex PCR, and the TCRdb table lists in-frame clones only, not all of them. The sample has about 120,000 clones, around 87% seen once. The sample here was peripheral blood, taken on day 0 of AZD1222 vaccination. The receptors derive from an adult in good health.

The rearrangement joins TRBV19 to TRBJ1-1; perhaps TRBD1 as D (6 bases). The germline V gene has CDR1 LNHDA and CDR2 SQIVND (reference sequence). V lost 5 bases and J 1 base, leaving 17 bases between the germline ends. The CDR3 sequence is 16 residues long. The CDR3 region has the DNA TGTGCCAGTAGTCCTAAACGGGGGCGGGGGAACACTGAAGCTTTCTTT. Protein sequence: CASSPKRGRGNTEAFF.

This chain connects TRBV9 to TRBJ2-1, with D perhaps being TRBD1 or TRBD2 (5 bases each). Germline CDR1 SGDLS, CDR2 YYNGEE. This CDR3 spans 13 amino acids. V was cut by 6 bases and J by 4 bases, with 11 bases left in between. DNA of the CDR3: TGTGCCAGCACCCGGGGCCCGTACAATGAGCAGTTCTTC. Residues: CASTRGPYNEQFF.

This clone was detected only a few times. The V call is TRBV7-9, the J call TRBJ1-1; D unclear. Germline V gene sequence: CDR1 SEHNR, CDR2 FQNEAQ (reference sequence). CDR3 length equals 11 residues. The ends were cut back, 5 bases at V and 4 bases at J, with 5 bases in the middle. The CDR3 region is CASSTRTEAFF. For the CDR3, the DNA is TGTGCCAGCAGCACCCGCACTGAAGCTTTCTTT.

This chain joins TRBV5-1 and TRBJ2-7, with 9 bases lining up with TRBD1. The V segment lost 1 base and the J segment 6 bases; nucleotides outside the gene matches: 5. CDR3 length equals 14 residues. Germline V gene data show CDR1 as SGHRS and CDR2 as YFSETQ. The CDR3 nucleotides are TGCGCCAGCAGCTTGATACAGGGGGCAACCGAGCAGTACTTC. Translating it yields CASSLIQGATEQYF.

V and J are TRBV4-2 and TRBJ1-2; D is possibly TRBD1 (5 bases). The CDR3 runs 15 residues. With 7 bases removed from V and 2 bases from J, the gap between germline ends came to 17 bases. Germline V gene sequence: CDR1 LGHNA, CDR2 YNFKEQ. CDR3 loop: CASTLQVLENYGYTF. The CDR3 DNA sequence: TGTGCCAGCACCCTACAGGTTCTGGAGAACTATGGCTACACCTTC.

The gene calls are TRBV5-5 and TRBJ1-2, with TRBD1 matching over 7 bases. V trimming: 4 bases; J trimming: 5 bases; junction bases outside the gene matches: 2. The V gene's germline CDR1 is SGHKS and CDR2 YYEKEE (reference sequence). This CDR3 is 12 amino acids long. The CDR3, as DNA: TGTGCCAGCAGCACGACAGGGTATGGCTACACCTTC. This translates into CASSTTGYGYTF.

The chain carries TRBV18 and TRBJ1-5; D is perhaps TRBD1 (5 bases). Germline-derived CDR1 and CDR2 are KGHSH and LQKENI. V was clipped by 2 bases and J by 5 bases, with 7 bases between them. The CDR3 length is 13 residues. The CDR3, as DNA: TGTGCCAGCTCACCAGGGACGTATCAGCCCCAGCATTTT. Its translation: CASSPGTYQPQHF.

J is TRBJ1-5 and V is TRBV7-6; D is undetermined. With 4 bases removed from V and 9 bases from J, the gap between germline ends came to 16 bases. The germline CDR1 and CDR2 sequences are SGHVS and FNYEAQ. The CDR3 is made up of 14 amino acids. CDR3 sequence reads: CASSWMGNPGPQHF. For the CDR3, the DNA is TGTGCCAGCAGCTGGATGGGAAACCCCGGGCCCCAGCATTTT. Using reference TRBV7-6 and TRBJ1-5 for the parts outside the CDR3, the full variable domain is GAGVSQSPRYKVTKRGQDVALRCDPISGHVSLYWYRQALGQGPEFLTYFNYEAQQDKSGLPNDRFSAERPEGSISTLTIQRTEQRDSAMYRCASSWMGNPGPQHFGDGTRLSIL.

J is TRBJ1-5 and V is TRBV19; D possibly corresponds to TRBD1 (6 bases). Germline V gene data show CDR1 as LNHDA and CDR2 as SQIVND (reference sequence). V was shortened by 11 bases and J by 2 bases, with 16 bases between the two germline ends. The CDR3 totals 14 residues. CDR3 sequence (DNA): TGTGCCTGCGAACAGGGAAATCGCAATCAGCCCCAGCATTTT. This sequence encodes CACEQGNRNQPQHF.

The rearrangement joins TRBV4-2 to TRBJ2-6; weak D call: TRBD2 (6 bases). CDR1 LGHNA and CDR2 YNFKEQ come from the germline V gene. V shed 0 bases and J shed 2 bases, with 8 bases lying between them. This CDR3 is built from 16 residues. The CDR3, as DNA: TGTGCCAGCAGCCAAGATTCGGGGGCTGGGGCCAACGTCCTGACTTTC. Residues: CASSQDSGAGANVLTF.

This clone was found a few times. The V call is TRBV18, the J call TRBJ1-3; no clear D gene. V was pared by 3 bases and J by 0 bases, with 9 bases between. This CDR3 contains 15 residues. Germline CDR1 reads KGHSH; CDR2 reads LQKENI. The DNA of the CDR3 is TGTGCCAGCTCACCTTGGGAAAGCTCTGGAAACACCATATATTTT. Translated, it gives CASSPWESSGNTIYF.

The rearrangement uses TRBV18 and TRBJ1-1; D possibly corresponds to TRBD1 (6 bases). V gave up 2 bases and J gave up 5 bases, with 12 bases separating them. The CDR3 length is 14 residues. Germline assignment: CDR1 KGHSH and CDR2 LQKENI. In nucleotides, the CDR3 is TGTGCCAGCTCACCAACAGGGAAAAATACTGAAGCTTTCTTT. Residues: CASSPTGKNTEAFF.

This chain connects TRBV28 to TRBJ1-2, with TRBD1 matching 7 bases. J was trimmed by 5 bases and V by 5 bases; bases with no gene match: 8. Germline CDR1 and CDR2: MDHEN and SYDVKM. The CDR3 has 14 amino acids. CDR3 coding DNA: TGTGCCAGCAGTCAACCAGGGGGAGGATATGGCTACACCTTC. Its translation is CASSQPGGGYGYTF.

This clone was observed a single time. The V gene is TRBV5-8, the J gene TRBJ2-5; tentatively, D is TRBD1 (6 bases). The germline V gene encodes CDR1 SGHTS and CDR2 YDEGEE. V was trimmed by 4 bases and J by 5 bases, leaving 24 bases between them. This CDR3 region has 17 residues. CDR3 in amino acids: CASSHGADSRAGETQYF. CDR3 coding DNA: TGTGCCAGCAGCCACGGGGCGGACAGCCGGGCCGGGGAGACCCAGTACTTC.

The V and J genes are TRBV5-8 and TRBJ2-7, with D unresolved. CDR3 length: 14 amino acids. Per the germline V gene, CDR1 is SGHTS and CDR2 is YDEGEE. The V gene lost 2 bases and the J gene lost 5 bases, with 14 bases spanning the gap. CDR3 sequence (DNA): TGTGCCAGCAGCTTCCAAGTGAGTAGCAACGAGCAGTACTTC. Protein product: CASSFQVSSNEQYF.

The genes are TRBV12-5 and TRBJ2-5, with 8 bases identical to TRBD2. V lost 5 bases to trimming and J lost 3 bases; unmatched junction nucleotides: 14. The CDR3 contains 17 residues. CDR1 is LGHNT, CDR2 FRNRAP, per germline. CDR3 nucleotides: TGTGCTAGTGGTCCTACCACCGGGGGGGCGGCGGAAGAGACCCAGTACTTC. This gives the protein CASGPTTGGAAEETQYF.

The rearrangement uses TRBV6-5 and TRBJ1-1; 8 bases map to TRBD1. The CDR3 contains 15 residues. Germline lookup yields CDR1 MNHEY and CDR2 SVGAGI. V shed 5 bases and J 6 bases; nucleotides not matched to a gene: 11. CDR3 amino acids: CASSPSGQGKAEAFF. In DNA, the CDR3 is TGTGCCAGCAGTCCATCTGGACAGGGAAAAGCTGAAGCTTTCTTT.

The chain carries TRBV29-1 and TRBJ2-7, with D possibly TRBD2 on 5 matching bases. V was shortened by 3 bases and J by 3 bases, with 18 bases between the two germline ends. The germline gives CDR1 SQVTM, CDR2 ANQGSEA. CDR3 length: 15 amino acids. CDR3 nucleotide sequence: TGCAGCGTTGATGGAGGTATTGGGAATTTCTACGAGCAGTACTTC. This translates into CSVDGGIGNFYEQYF.

The chain has TRBV6-5 and TRBJ2-3, with D perhaps TRBD1 (6 bases). This CDR3 region has 15 residues. The V gene lost 6 bases and the J gene lost 2 bases, with 15 bases spanning the gap. Germline CDR1 MNHEY, CDR2 SVGAGI. CDR3 bases: TGTGCCAGCAGCACTCGGACAGTTGTCACAGATACGCAGTATTTT. This codes for CASSTRTVVTDTQYF.

The gene calls are TRBV7-2 and TRBJ2-5, with 15 bases that match TRBD2. The CDR3 runs 19 residues. With 5 bases clipped from V and 6 bases from J, the junction kept 16 bases outside the gene matches. Germline values: CDR1 SGHTA, CDR2 FQGNSA. CDR3 in amino acids: CASSRTSGGAVWLRKTQYF. The CDR3 DNA is TGTGCCAGCAGCAGGACTAGCGGGGGGGCAGTATGGCTCCGAAAGACCCAGTACTTC.

The rearrangement uses TRBV6-6 and TRBJ1-2; D gene uncertain. Germline V gene lookup returns CDR1 MNHNY and CDR2 SVGAGI (reference sequence). This CDR3 comprises 14 residues. V lost 3 bases and J lost 4, with 12 bases in between. This chain's CDR3 is CASSYTKGIYGYTF. The CDR3 DNA is TGTGCCAGCAGTTATACGAAGGGCATCTATGGCTACACCTTC.

This chain links TRBV20-1 with TRBJ1-1; tentative D call: TRBD1 (5 bases). The CDR3 spans 11 residues. In germline, CDR1 is DFQATT, CDR2 SNEGSKA (reference sequence). The germline V and J ends were trimmed by 5 bases and 11 bases, with 15 bases remaining between them. CDR3 in amino acids: CSAPHGGLAFF. The CDR3 DNA reads TGCAGTGCTCCCCACGGGGGACTCGCTTTCTTT.

J is TRBJ2-3 and V is TRBV7-9; D is unresolved. The germline CDR1 and CDR2 sequences are SEHNR and FQNEAQ (reference sequence). CDR3 length equals 12 residues. V gave up 1 base and J gave up 2 bases, with 1 base separating them. CDR3: CASSLDTDTQYF. DNA of the CDR3: TGTGCCAGCAGCTTAGACACAGATACGCAGTATTTT. Full variable domain (remainder filled in from reference TRBV7-9 and TRBJ2-3): DTGVSQNPRHKITKRGQNVTFRCDPISEHNRLYWYRQTLGQGPEFLTYFQNEAQLEKSRLLSDRFSAERPKGSFSTLEIQRTEQGDSAMYLCASSLDTDTQYFGPGTRLTVL.

The V gene is TRBV9, the J gene TRBJ1-1, with 7 nucleotides matching TRBD1. J was trimmed by 5 bases and V by 1 base; bases with no gene match: 2. Germline lookup yields CDR1 SGDLS and CDR2 YYNGEE. This CDR3 has 13 residues. The DNA for the CDR3 is TGTGCCAGCAGCGTAACAGGGGTAACTGAAGCTTTCTTT. It yields the protein CASSVTGVTEAFF.

The genes are TRBV10-2 and TRBJ2-2, with 7 bases lining up with TRBD2. From germline, CDR1 is WSHSY and CDR2 SAAADI. Losses at the gene ends were 3 bases for V and 0 bases for J; bases not matched to a gene: 4. There are 16 residues in the CDR3. Here the CDR3 DNA reads TGCGCCAGCAGTGATGTAAGCGGGGCGAACACCGGGGAGCTGTTTTTT. Its protein is CASSDVSGANTGELFF.

The rearrangement uses TRBV19 and TRBJ1-5, with D uncertain. The CDR3 has 14 amino acids. CDR1 LNHDA and CDR2 SQIVND come from the germline V gene (reference sequence). Trimming stripped 1 base from V and 4 bases from J, with 8 bases between. CDR3 in DNA: TGTGCCAGTAGTATAGTGGGGTCAAATCAGCCCCAGCATTTT. It translates to CASSIVGSNQPQHF.

V and J are TRBV19 and TRBJ1-6, with a possible D match to TRBD1 (5 bases). The V end was cut by 2 bases, the J end by 14 bases, with 16 bases between. CDR1 and CDR2 (germline): LNHDA, SQIVND (reference sequence). The CDR3 has 14 amino acids. CDR3 loop: CASSITGGVLALHF. The CDR3 bases are TGTGCCAGTAGTATAACCGGGGGGGTTCTAGCCCTCCACTTT. Drawing the rest from reference TRBV19 and TRBJ1-6, the complete variable domain is DGGITQSPKYLFRKEGQNVTLSCEQNLNHDAMYWYRQDPGQGLRLIYYSQIVNDFQKGDIAEGYSVSREKKESFPLTVTSAQKNPTAFYLCASSITGGVLALHFGNGTRLTVT.

The J gene is TRBJ2-1, the V gene TRBV3-1 (or the pseudogene TRBV3-2); 8 positions agree with TRBD2. This CDR3 has 18 amino acids. Per the germline V gene, CDR1 is LGHDT and CDR2 is YNNKEL (reference sequence). The J segment lost 1 base and the V segment lost 0 bases, leaving 8 bases of the junction unmatched. This CDR3 reads CASSQDLWERGSYNEQFF. DNA of the CDR3: TGTGCCAGCAGCCAAGATCTATGGGAGCGGGGGTCCTACAATGAGCAGTTCTTC.

V usage is TRBV18 and J usage is TRBJ2-5, with TRBD1 as a possible D gene (6 bases). CDR3 size: 16 residues. Germline V CDR1 and CDR2: KGHSH, LQKENI. Trimming shortened V by 1 base and J by 5 bases, and 17 bases separated the two germline ends. CDR3 residues: CASSPRVRDIRETQYF. For the CDR3, the DNA is TGTGCCAGCTCACCACGGGTTAGGGACATCAGGGAGACCCAGTACTTC.

This clone was detected a few times. The chain combines TRBV29-1 with TRBJ2-1, with D hard to call. V lost 7 bases to trimming and J lost 4 bases, with 17 bases between them. Germline CDR1 SQVTM, CDR2 ANQGSEA. This CDR3 comprises 14 residues. The chain's CDR3 is CSARPRRLYNEQFF. As DNA, the CDR3 is TGCAGCGCCCGGCCTCGTAGGCTTTACAATGAGCAGTTCTTC.